Presented here are 2 T cell receptor beta chains from one specimen sequenced in a study of T cell responses to AZD1222 COVID-19 vaccine. Here immunoSEQ multiplex PCR was the method, and the copy in TCRdb shows in-frame clones only, minus some. Of 150,000 to 200,000 clones in the sample, around 89% are singletons; the top ten hold around 6.4%. Sample: peripheral blood, taken on day 0 of AZD1222 vaccination. The receptor source for this set is an adult in good health.

The genes are TRBV7-2 and TRBJ1-4, with 7 bases lining up with TRBD1. The junction had 8 bases not matched to a gene; V was cut back by 4 bases and J by 3 bases. CDR1 SGHTA and CDR2 FQGNSA come from the germline V gene. The CDR3 has 16 amino acids. CDR3 sequence reads: CASSSQAGGSNEKLFF. The CDR3, as DNA: TGTGCCAGCAGCTCCCAGGCAGGGGGATCTAATGAAAAACTGTTTTTT.

This chain links TRBV19 with TRBJ2-3; D is possibly TRBD1 (6 bases). The V end was cut by 6 bases, the J end by 4 bases, with 17 bases between. The CDR3 runs to 15 residues. Germline loops: CDR1 LNHDA, CDR2 SQIVND (reference sequence). CDR3 protein: CASSMGAGHADTQYF. In DNA, the CDR3 is TGTGCCAGTAGCATGGGGGCAGGGCACGCAGATACGCAGTATTTT. Full variable domain (missing parts from reference TRBV19 and TRBJ2-3): DGGITQSPKYLFRKEGQNVTLSCEQNLNHDAMYWYRQDPGQGLRLIYYSQIVNDFQKGDIAEGYSVSREKKESFPLTVTSAQKNPTAFYLCASSMGAGHADTQYFGPGTRLTVL.